This TCR beta chain derives from a study of T cell repertoires in cytomegalovirus infection. About the study: Recently identified HLA-C-restricted CMV epitopes were used, and well-studied HLA-B-restricted CMV epitopes were used as well. CMV infection together with matching HLA type was indicated by public TCR beta signatures. Whole-study results and caveats: Within the response measured ex vivo, HLA-C-restricted CMV-specific TCR beta clonotypes were dominant. Adding up the frequency of public TCR beta families identified people who carried CMV plus the relevant HLA.

With regard to this clonotype: Its target is unknown.

CDR1 MNHEY and CDR2 SMNVEV come from the germline V gene (reference sequence). Trimming took 5 bases from V and 0 from J, leaving 9 bases between them. The CDR3 extends over 14 amino acids. Each CDR3 protein is one row after TCRdb ran MiXCR on the reads. The sample consists of about 35,000 distinct CDR3 sequences, roughly half of them appearing once. The sequence came from a human donor in good health (CMV status not recorded). Some clones in this sample may be carry-over from other donors' samples. The material was CD8+ T cells from cultured PBMCs, obtained from culture after CMV antigen stimulation. The chain is built from TRBV27 and TRBJ2-3; D is unclear. This chain's CDR3 is CASSPESSTDTQYF. Written as DNA, the CDR3 is TGTGCCAGCAGTCCCGAGTCTAGCACAGATACGCAGTATTTT.